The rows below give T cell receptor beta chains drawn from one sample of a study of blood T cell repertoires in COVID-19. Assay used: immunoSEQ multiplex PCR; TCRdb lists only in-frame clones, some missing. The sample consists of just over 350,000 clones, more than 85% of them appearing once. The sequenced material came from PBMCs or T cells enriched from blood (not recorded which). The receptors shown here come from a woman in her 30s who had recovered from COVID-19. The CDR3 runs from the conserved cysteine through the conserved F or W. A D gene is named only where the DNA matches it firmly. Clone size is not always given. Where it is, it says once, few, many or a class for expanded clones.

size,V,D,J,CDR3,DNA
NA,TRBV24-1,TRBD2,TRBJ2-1,CATSDPGLAGNEQFF,TGTGCCACCAGTGACCCGGGACTAGCTGGCAATGAGCAGTTCTTC
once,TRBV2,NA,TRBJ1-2,CASSVQNYGYTF,TGTGCCAGCAGTGTGCAGAACTATGGCTACACCTTC
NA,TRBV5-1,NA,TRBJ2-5,CASSWGRDQETQYF,TGCGCCAGCAGCTGGGGCCGGGACCAAGAGACCCAGTACTTC
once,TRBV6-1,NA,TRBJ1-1,CASSEWWGTTEAFF,TGTGCCAGCAGTGAATGGTGGGGCACCACTGAAGCTTTCTTT
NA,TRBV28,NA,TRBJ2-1,CASSFPARGSHEQFF,TGTGCCAGCAGTTTCCCAGCGAGAGGCAGCCATGAGCAGTTCTTC
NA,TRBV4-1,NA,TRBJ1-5,CASSLEQGLQPQHF,TGCGCCAGCAGCCTAGAGCAGGGTTTGCAGCCCCAGCATTTT
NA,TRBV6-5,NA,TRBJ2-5,CASSSQGGETQYF,TGTGCCAGCAGTTCCCAGGGTGGGGAGACCCAGTACTTC
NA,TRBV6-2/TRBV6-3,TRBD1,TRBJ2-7,CASSYSIRDRERHEQYF,TGTGCCAGCAGTTACTCGATCCGGGACAGGGAGAGGCACGAGCAGTACTTC
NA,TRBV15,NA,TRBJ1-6,CATSSPDSNSPLHF,TGTGCCACCAGCAGCCCAGACAGTAATTCACCCCTCCACTTT
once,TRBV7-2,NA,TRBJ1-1,CASSPYWGGLEAFF,TGTGCCAGCAGCCCCTATTGGGGGGGGCTTGAAGCTTTCTTT
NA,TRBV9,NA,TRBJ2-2,CASSQTSRELNTGELFF,TGTGCCAGCAGTCAAACGTCGCGGGAACTGAACACCGGGGAGCTGTTTTTT
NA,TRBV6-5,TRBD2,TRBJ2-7,CASRTSGYEQYF,TGTGCCAGCAGGACTAGCGGCTACGAGCAGTACTTC
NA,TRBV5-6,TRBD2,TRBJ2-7,CASSGGLAGASYEQYF,TGTGCCAGCAGCGGGGGGTTAGCGGGAGCGTCCTACGAGCAGTACTTC
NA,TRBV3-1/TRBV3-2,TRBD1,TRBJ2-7,CASSPGTGRTYEQYF,TGTGCCAGCAGCCCTGGGACAGGGCGTACCTACGAGCAGTACTTC
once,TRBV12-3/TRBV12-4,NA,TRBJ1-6,CASSRDTNSPLHF,TGTGCCAGCAGTCGGGACACCAATTCACCCCTCCACTTT
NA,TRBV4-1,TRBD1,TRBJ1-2,CASSQVGTGGNYGYTF,TGCGCCAGCAGCCAAGTGGGGACAGGCGGTAACTATGGCTACACCTTC
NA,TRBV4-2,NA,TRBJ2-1,CASSQVEGEQFF,TGTGCCAGCAGCCAAGTTGAGGGTGAGCAGTTCTTC
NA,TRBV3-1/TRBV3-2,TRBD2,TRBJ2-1,CASTLAGGPYNEQFF,TGTGCCAGCACCCTAGCGGGAGGCCCCTACAATGAGCAGTTCTTC
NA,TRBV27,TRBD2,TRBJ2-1,CASSRGAGDYNEQFF,TGTGCCAGCAGTCGGGGAGCGGGAGACTACAATGAGCAGTTCTTC
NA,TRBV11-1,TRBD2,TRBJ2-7,CASSAGTSGGEQYF,TGTGCCAGCAGCGCCGGGACTAGCGGTGGCGAGCAGTACTTC
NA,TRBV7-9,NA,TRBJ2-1,CASSPRGSGYNEQFF,TGTGCCAGCAGCCCCCGGGGTAGCGGTTACAATGAGCAGTTCTTC
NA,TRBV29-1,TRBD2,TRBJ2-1,CSVVWTSGYNEQFF,TGCAGCGTTGTCTGGACTAGCGGCTACAATGAGCAGTTCTTC
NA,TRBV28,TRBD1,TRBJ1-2,CASSTPGQYYGYTF,TGTGCCAGCAGTACGCCGGGACAGTACTATGGCTACACCTTC
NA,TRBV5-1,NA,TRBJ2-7,CASSLVPGGSFYEQYF,TGCGCCAGCAGCTTGGTCCCAGGAGGGAGTTTCTACGAGCAGTACTTC
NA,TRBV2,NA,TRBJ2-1,CASSLGGLNEQFF,TGTGCCAGCAGCCTGGGGGGGCTCAATGAGCAGTTCTTC
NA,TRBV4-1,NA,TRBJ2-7,CASSQAGEGGYEQYF,TGCGCCAGCAGCCAAGCGGGGGAGGGGGGCTACGAGCAGTACTTC
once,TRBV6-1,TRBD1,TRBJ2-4,CASSERLSGTGQNIQYF,TGTGCCAGCAGTGAACGACTCTCCGGGACAGGGCAAAACATTCAGTACTTC
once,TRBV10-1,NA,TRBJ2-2,CASSEDTRVTGELFF,TGCGCCAGCAGTGAGGACACCCGCGTCACCGGGGAGCTGTTTTTT
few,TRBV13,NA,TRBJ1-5,CASSLNRNQPQHF,TGTGCCAGCAGCTTAAACAGAAATCAGCCCCAGCATTTT
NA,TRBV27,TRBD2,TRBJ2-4,CASSPGLAGDIQYF,TGTGCCAGCAGTCCCGGACTAGCTGGGGACATTCAGTACTTC
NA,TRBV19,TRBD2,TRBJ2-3,CASSRVAGVTDTQYF,TGTGCCAGTAGCCGAGTAGCGGGGGTCACAGATACGCAGTATTTT
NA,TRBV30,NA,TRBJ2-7,CAWSIWGDYEQYF,TGTGCCTGGAGTATTTGGGGGGATTACGAGCAGTACTTC
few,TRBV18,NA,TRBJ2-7,CASSPGGNPYEQYF,TGTGCCAGCTCACCAGGGGGCAACCCCTACGAGCAGTACTTC
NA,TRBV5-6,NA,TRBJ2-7,CASSATRFEQYF,TGTGCCAGCAGCGCAACTAGATTCGAGCAGTACTTC
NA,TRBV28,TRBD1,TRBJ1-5,CASATGAGSNQPQHF,TGTGCCAGCGCAACAGGGGCGGGAAGCAATCAGCCCCAGCATTTT
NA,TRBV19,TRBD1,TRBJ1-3,CAVQGSAGNTIYF,TGTGCCGTACAGGGGTCTGCTGGAAACACCATATATTTT
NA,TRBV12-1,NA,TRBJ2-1,CASSFATGGSSSYNEQFF,TGTGCCAGCAGCTTTGCGACCGGGGGGTCCAGCTCCTACAATGAGCAGTTCTTC
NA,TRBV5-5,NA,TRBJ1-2,CASSWGQAPNYGYTF,TGTGCCAGCAGCTGGGGCCAGGCACCTAACTATGGCTACACCTTC
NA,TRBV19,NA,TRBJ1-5,CASSIVGFQPQHF,TGTGCCAGTAGTATAGTCGGGTTTCAGCCCCAGCATTTT
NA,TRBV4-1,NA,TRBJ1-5,CASSQLGGNNQPQHF,TGCGCCAGCAGCCAACTGGGGGGGAACAATCAGCCCCAGCATTTT
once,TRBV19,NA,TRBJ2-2,CASRTGTLNTGELFF,TGTGCCAGTAGGACCGGGACTCTGAACACCGGGGAGCTGTTTTTT
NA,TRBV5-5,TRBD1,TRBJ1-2,CASSLATGDYGYTF,TGTGCCAGCAGCTTGGCGACAGGGGACTATGGCTACACCTTC
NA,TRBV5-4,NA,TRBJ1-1,CASSTEFGTGQAFF,TGTGCCAGCAGTACAGAGTTCGGAACAGGGCAAGCTTTCTTT
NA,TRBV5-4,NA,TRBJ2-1,CASSLPTGSYNEQFF,TGTGCCAGCAGCTTGCCAACGGGCTCCTACAATGAGCAGTTCTTC
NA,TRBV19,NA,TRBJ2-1,CASSPATVNEQFF,TGTGCCAGTAGCCCTGCCACGGTCAATGAGCAGTTCTTC
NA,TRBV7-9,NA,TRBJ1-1,CASSLTYEAFF,TGTGCCAGCAGCTTAACCTATGAAGCTTTCTTT
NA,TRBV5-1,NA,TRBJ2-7,CASSLGPRESYEQYF,TGCGCCAGCAGCTTGGGTCCCAGGGAATCCTACGAGCAGTACTTC
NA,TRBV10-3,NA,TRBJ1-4,CAISDIEGDEKLFF,TGTGCCATCAGTGATATAGAGGGTGATGAAAAACTGTTTTTT
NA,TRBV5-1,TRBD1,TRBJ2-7,CASSSQGASYEQYF,TGCGCCAGCAGCTCGCAGGGGGCTTCCTACGAGCAGTACTTC
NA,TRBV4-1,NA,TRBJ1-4,CASSQVSGRVGEKLFF,TGCGCCAGCAGCCAAGTCTCTGGCAGGGTCGGTGAAAAACTGTTTTTT
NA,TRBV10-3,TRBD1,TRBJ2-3,CAISARQGASTDTQYF,TGTGCCATCAGTGCGCGACAGGGGGCAAGCACAGATACGCAGTATTTT
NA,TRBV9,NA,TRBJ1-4,CASSVQGNTNEKLFF,TGTGCCAGCAGCGTACAGGGGAACACTAATGAAAAACTGTTTTTT
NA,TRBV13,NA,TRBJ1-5,CASSLGLRGNQPQHF,TGTGCCAGCAGCTTAGGCCTCCGAGGGAATCAGCCCCAGCATTTT
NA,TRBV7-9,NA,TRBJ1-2,CASSSPSWSTNYGYTF,TGTGCCAGCAGCTCCCCGAGTTGGTCCACTAACTATGGCTACACCTTC
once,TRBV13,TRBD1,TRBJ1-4,CASSSGTGGGKLFF,TGTGCCAGCAGCTCCGGGACAGGGGGCGGAAAACTGTTTTTT